This T cell receptor (beta chain) was sequenced for a study of CD8+CD57+ T cells in acquired aplastic anemia. Study details: The mean DNA yield obtained from sorted CD4+ and CD8+ cells came to approximately 3 ug.

This clonotype was counted once. Selection for sequencing was limited to patients who had shown CD8+CD57+ cell expansion by flow cytometry. As a group, the patients uniformly had severe acquired aplastic anemia. The CDR3 is 17 residues long. V was clipped by 0 bases and J by 2 bases, with 14 bases between them. CDR1 and CDR2 (germline): SGHAT, FQNNGV. Genomic DNA provided the template from which TCR beta VDJ and CDR3 profiles were obtained. A single record per CDR3 protein comes from TCRdb applying MiXCR to the reads. The sample lists around 430,000 distinct CDR3 sequences, under 40% occurring once. Material: sorted CD4+, CD8+, or CD8+CD57+ T cells (not recorded which) from PBMCs. The rearrangement uses TRBV11-2 and TRBJ2-4; tentative D call: TRBD2 (6 bases). The source of this sequence is a human donor with aplastic anemia. The CDR3 DNA reads TGTGCCAGCAGCTTAGATGGGGCCGGACTATCCAAAAACATTCAGTACTTC. The encoded protein is CASSLDGAGLSKNIQYF. Looking up the rest from reference TRBV11-2 and TRBJ2-4 gives the full variable domain: EAGVAQSPRYKIIEKRQSVAFWCNPISGHATLYWYQQILGQGPKLLIQFQNNGVVDDSQLPKDRFSAERLKGVDSTLKIQPAKLEDSAVYLCASSLDGAGLSKNIQYFGAGTRLSVL.